A single T cell receptor beta chain is shown here with its context. No antigen is known for it. This sample is part of a study of graft-versus-host responses after intestinal transplantation. Profiled with immunoSEQ multiplex PCR; TCRdb holds only in-frame clones, not every one. The sample includes tens of thousands of clones, roughly 90% of them seen just once. The CDR3 runs to 14 residues. V lost 3 bases, J lost 7 bases, and 2 bases stayed unmatched. CDR1 SGHRS and CDR2 YFSETQ come from the germline V gene. The source of this sequence is a human donor who received an intestinal transplant. Sequences were derived from unstimulated CD8+ T cells sorted from spleen or lymph node cells, sampled before intestinal transplant. V and J are TRBV5-1 and TRBJ1-6; 9 positions match TRBD1. Here the CDR3 reads CASSSGTGNSPLHF. CDR3 nucleotide sequence: TGCGCCAGCAGCTCAGGGACAGGGAATTCACCCCTCCACTTT.